This passage covers 9 T cell receptor beta chains from one sample sequenced in a study of molecular identifiers for immune sequencing clone quantification. TCRdb reprocessed the PCR reads via MiXCR and lists one record per CDR3 protein. The table has some 97,000 distinct CDR3 sequences, 20% to 25% seen once. Sequenced input: naive CD8+ T cells from blood, with Jurkat cell RNA spiked in. The subset was: FACS-sorted CD8+CD4-CCR7+CD45RA+ naive T cells. The receptors originated from a human donor in good health. Some libraries in this study had Jurkat cell RNA spiked in.

There are many counts of this clonotype. The DNA for the CDR3 is TGCGCCAGCAGCCAATCCGGGACGGACCAAGAGACCCAGTACTTC. Protein product: CASSQSGTDQETQYF. The chain recombines TRBV4-1 with TRBJ2-5; D could derive from TRBD1 or TRBD2 (5 bases each). V lost 2 bases, J lost 0 bases, and 10 bases lay in between. The CDR3 sequence is 15 residues long. Germline V gives CDR1 MGHRA, CDR2 YSYEKL.

This clonotype appeared many times. The chain has TRBV4-2 and TRBJ2-3; D gene unclear. The CDR3 is 12 residues long. V lost 4 bases to trimming and J lost 14 bases, with 16 bases between them. In germline, CDR1 is LGHNA, CDR2 YNFKEQ. CDR3 sequence (DNA): TGTGCCAGCAGCCCCCCATTAGGCCCGGGGTATTTT. Translation gives CASSPPLGPGYF.

This clonotype was counted ten times or more. This chain connects TRBV11-2 to TRBJ1-1; D possibly corresponds to TRBD1 (6 bases). Trimming took 1 base from V and 3 from J, leaving 12 bases between them. Germline loops: CDR1 SGHAT, CDR2 FQNNGV. CDR3 length: 15 residues. In nucleotides, the CDR3 is TGTGCCAGCAGCTTAGTAACAGGGTTGGACACTGAAGCTTTCTTT. This codes for CASSLVTGLDTEAFF. The whole variable domain, filled in from reference TRBV11-2 and TRBJ1-1, reads EAGVAQSPRYKIIEKRQSVAFWCNPISGHATLYWYQQILGQGPKLLIQFQNNGVVDDSQLPKDRFSAERLKGVDSTLKIQPAKLEDSAVYLCASSLVTGLDTEAFFGQGTRLTVV.

This clonotype was observed many times. The rearrangement uses TRBV18 and TRBJ2-5, with TRBD1 as a possible D gene (6 bases). CDR1 and CDR2 from the germline V gene are KGHSH and LQKENI. V dropped 2 bases and J dropped 4 bases, with 14 bases sitting between them. The CDR3 has 15 amino acids. CDR3: CASSPSVTGPETQYF. The CDR3 DNA is TGTGCCAGCTCACCAAGCGTGACAGGCCCAGAGACCCAGTACTTC.

In this sample, this clonotype turned up a few times. This CDR3 fails to terminate in the conserved phenylalanine or tryptophan, so it likely reflects a read error. The chain links TRBV19 to TRBJ2-3; 11 bases map to TRBD1. CDR3 length equals 16 residues. Germline values: CDR1 LNHDA, CDR2 SQIVND (reference sequence). V gave up 5 bases and J gave up 3 bases; unmatched junction bases: 7. The CDR3 protein is CASSVPDRGHTDTQYV. CDR3 DNA sequence: TGTGCCAGTAGTGTTCCGGACAGGGGGCATACAGATACGCAGTATGTT.

In its sample, this clonotype was seen many times. The chain couples TRBV25-1 to TRBJ2-2; D remains ambiguous. Trimming removed 4 bases at V and 3 bases at J, with 6 bases between. The CDR3 has 13 residues. CDR1 is MGHDK, CDR2 SYGVNS, per germline. CDR3 in amino acids: CASSAGYTGELFF. The CDR3 DNA reads TGTGCCAGCAGTGCCGGATACACCGGGGAGCTGTTTTTT.

This clonotype came up many times. The rearrangement links TRBV29-1 to TRBJ2-2, with D perhaps TRBD2 (5 bases). Deletions cut 5 bases from V and 1 base from J, with 11 bases between. The CDR3 runs to 14 residues. Germline V gene lookup returns CDR1 SQVTM and CDR2 ANQGSEA. The CDR3 reads CSVPQSGNTGELFF. As DNA, the CDR3 is TGCAGCGTTCCGCAAAGCGGGAACACCGGGGAGCTGTTTTTT.

Note on this clonotype: A single base separates this from a much larger clone, so it may be a read error. The chain has TRBV5-1 and TRBJ2-7; TRBD2 agrees at 9 bases. Germline V gene data show CDR1 as SGHRS and CDR2 as YFSETQ. The V gene end was trimmed by 4 bases and the J gene end by 10 bases; junction bases not matched to a gene: 12. The CDR3 is 14 residues long. As DNA, the CDR3 is TGCGCCAGCAGCGCGTACCGGACTAGCGAGAGACAGTACTTC. This codes for CASSAYRTSERQYF.

This clonotype has a count of ten or more. V usage is TRBV4-3 and J usage is TRBJ1-1, with unresolved D. V lost 0 bases, J lost 3 bases, and 14 bases lay in between. This CDR3 contains 16 residues. Germline CDR1 and CDR2: LGHNA and YSLEER. The CDR3 DNA reads as TGCGCCAGCAGCCAAGATCGGGGAGGTGGATACACTGAAGCTTTCTTT. Its protein is CASSQDRGGGYTEAFF.